The 8 T cell receptor beta chains below come from one sample, sequenced in a study of blood T cell repertoires in COVID-19. TCRdb's copy holds only in-frame clones and misses some; the assay was immunoSEQ multiplex PCR. The sample shows tens of thousands of clones, 88% of them seen only once. The sample was peripheral blood. The receptors were sampled from a man aged 45-65 years with acute or convalescent COVID-19.

V usage is TRBV28 and J usage is TRBJ1-2; 7 positions match TRBD1. There are 15 residues in the CDR3. The V segment lost 6 bases and the J segment 7 bases; nucleotides outside the gene matches: 14. Germline assignment: CDR1 MDHEN and CDR2 SYDVKM. The CDR3 DNA follows: TGTGCCAGCAGACACAGGGGATTTCTTTTCTTTGGCTACACCTTC. It encodes CASRHRGFLFFGYTF.

This chain links TRBV13 with TRBJ2-2; D is perhaps TRBD2 (5 bases). Trimming removed 5 bases at V and 1 base at J, with 17 bases between. The CDR3 contains 17 residues. Germline assignment: CDR1 PRHDT and CDR2 FYEKMQ (reference sequence). The CDR3 coding sequence is TGTGCCAGCAGCCTCCCCTCGGGAAGGAAGAACACCGGGGAGCTGTTTTTT. Protein: CASSLPSGRKNTGELFF.

The chain is built from TRBV7-9 and TRBJ2-2; TRBD1 matches at 8 bases. The CDR3 extends over 15 amino acids. After removal of 6 bases from V and 6 bases from J, the junction contained 9 bases not matched to a gene. Germline assignment: CDR1 SEHNR and CDR2 FQNEAQ (reference sequence). DNA of the CDR3: TGTGCCAGCAGAACGGGAACAGGGGGGCCCGGGGAGCTGTTTTTT. Its translation is CASRTGTGGPGELFF.

This rearrangement joins TRBV6-5 to TRBJ1-6, with D maybe TRBD1 (5 bases). The V end lost 0 bases, the J end lost 6 bases, and 9 bases lay between the germline ends. CDR3 length equals 15 residues. Germline V lookup: CDR1 MNHEY, CDR2 SVGAGI. The CDR3 coding sequence is TGTGCCAGCAGTTACTCGTGGCAGGGTAATTCACCCCTCCACTTT. This encodes CASSYSWQGNSPLHF.

The J gene is TRBJ1-5, the V gene TRBV29-1, with D unclear. The V end lost 7 bases, the J end lost 1 base, and 14 bases lay between the germline ends. There are 14 residues in the CDR3. Germline CDR1 and CDR2: SQVTM and ANQGSEA. The CDR3 reads CSATSGESNQPQHF. CDR3 bases: TGCAGCGCCACATCTGGGGAGAGCAATCAGCCCCAGCATTTT.

The CDR3 coding sequence is TGTGCCAGCAGCTTATTTGGCGGCGGCTACAATGAGCAGTTCTTC. It is translated as CASSLFGGGYNEQFF. This chain links TRBV7-3 with TRBJ2-1; D not certain. This CDR3 has 15 residues. CDR1 and CDR2 (germline): SGHTA, FQGTGA. Trimming stripped 2 bases from V and 3 bases from J, with 11 bases between.

The gene calls are TRBV13 and TRBJ2-5; D uncertain. Germline CDR1 is PRHDT and CDR2 is FYEKMQ (reference sequence). Trimming left V 5 bases short and J 1 base short, with 8 bases between. This CDR3 is built from 13 residues. In nucleotides, the CDR3 is TGTGCCAGCAGCCTCACATCCCAAGAGACCCAGTACTTC. This codes for CASSLTSQETQYF.

This sequence joins TRBV4-1 and TRBJ2-1, with D possibly being TRBD1 (7 bases). The CDR3 is 13 amino acids. Deletions cut 4 bases from V and 9 bases from J, with 13 bases between. CDR1 MGHRA and CDR2 YSYEKL come from the germline V gene. The chain's CDR3 is CASSRPQGGEQFF. For the CDR3, the DNA is TGCGCCAGCAGCCGACCTCAGGGGGGTGAGCAGTTCTTC.